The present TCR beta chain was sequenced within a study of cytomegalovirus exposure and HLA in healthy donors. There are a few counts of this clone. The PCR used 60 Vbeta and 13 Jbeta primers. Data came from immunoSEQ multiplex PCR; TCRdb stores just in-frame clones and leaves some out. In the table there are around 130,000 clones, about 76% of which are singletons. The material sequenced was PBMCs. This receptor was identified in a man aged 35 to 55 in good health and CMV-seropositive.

CDR3 bases: TGTGCCAGCAGCCCGACAGGGAGCTCCTATAATTCACCCCTCCACTTT. Encoded protein: CASSPTGSSYNSPLHF. V gene TRBV27 combines with J gene TRBJ1-6; 7 bases align to TRBD1. The V gene's germline CDR1 is MNHEY and CDR2 SMNVEV (reference sequence). Trimming at V came to 6 bases and at J to 0 bases, leaving 5 bases not matched to a gene. CDR3 length: 16 amino acids.